This paragraph reports one T cell receptor beta chain. The sample belongs to a study of cytomegalovirus exposure and HLA in healthy donors. Germline loops: CDR1 SSHAT, CDR2 FNYEAQ (reference sequence). This CDR3 region has 15 residues. With 4 bases removed from V and 2 bases from J, the gap between germline ends came to 12 bases. PCR amplification relied on 60 Vbeta primers (plus 13 Jbeta primers). TCRdb keeps only in-frame clones here, not all; method: immunoSEQ multiplex PCR. The repertoire holds over 150,000 clones, with roughly 80% as singletons. The sequenced sample was PBMCs. The TCR sequence derives from a male donor in good health and CMV-seronegative. The J gene is TRBJ2-1, the V gene TRBV7-7; D remains ambiguous. The CDR3 DNA follows: TGTGCCAGCAGCTCCACGGGTGCTACCTACAATGAGCAGTTCTTC. Residues: CASSSTGATYNEQFF.